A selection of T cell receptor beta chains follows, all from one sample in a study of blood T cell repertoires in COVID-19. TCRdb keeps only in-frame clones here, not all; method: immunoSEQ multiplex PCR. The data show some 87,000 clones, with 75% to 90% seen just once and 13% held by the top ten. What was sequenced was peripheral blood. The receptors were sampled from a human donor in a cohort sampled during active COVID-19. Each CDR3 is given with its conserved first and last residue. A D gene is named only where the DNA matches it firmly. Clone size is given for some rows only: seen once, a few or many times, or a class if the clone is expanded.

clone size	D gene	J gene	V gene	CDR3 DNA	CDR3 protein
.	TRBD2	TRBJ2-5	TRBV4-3	TGCGCCAGCAGCCAGAGGACTAGCGGAGGCCAAGAGACCCAGTACTTC	CASSQRTSGGQETQYF
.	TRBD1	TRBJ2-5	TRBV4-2	TGTGCCAGCAGCCAAGCCGGGACAGGGGGTGAGACCCAGTACTTC	CASSQAGTGGETQYF
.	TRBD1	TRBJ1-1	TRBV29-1	TGCAGCGCACGAGCCTACAGGGGGGGGAACACTGAAGCTTTCTTT	CSARAYRGGNTEAFF
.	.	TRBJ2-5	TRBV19	TGTGCCAGTAGTATGGGTTTCGGGGCCCAGTACTTC	CASSMGFGAQYF
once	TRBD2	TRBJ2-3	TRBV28	TGTGCCAGCAGTCCTCAGCGGGGTTCGAGCACAGATACGCAGTATTTT	CASSPQRGSSTDTQYF
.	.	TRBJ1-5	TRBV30	TGTGCCTGGAGTGTGGAGAATAGTCAGCCCCAGCATTTT	CAWSVENSQPQHF
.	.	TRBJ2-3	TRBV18	TGTGCCAGCTCAAAGACTGACGGGGATACGCAGTATTTT	CASSKTDGDTQYF
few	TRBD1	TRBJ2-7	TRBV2	TGTGCCAGCAGTGACAGGGGGCTCTACGAGCAGTACTTC	CASSDRGLYEQYF
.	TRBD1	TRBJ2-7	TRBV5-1	TGCGCCAGCAGCTTGAGACAGGGGTACGAGCAGTACTTC	CASSLRQGYEQYF
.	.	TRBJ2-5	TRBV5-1	TGCGCCAGCAGATCATCTTCAGGGTCCGAGACCCAGTACTTC	CASRSSSGSETQYF
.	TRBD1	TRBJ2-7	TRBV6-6	TGTGCCAGCAGACCGGACAGGTATCCCTACGAGCAGTACTTC	CASRPDRYPYEQYF
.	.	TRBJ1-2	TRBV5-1	TGCGCCAGCAGCTTGAATGCAGGGAACGGCTACACCTTC	CASSLNAGNGYTF
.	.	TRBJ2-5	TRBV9	TGTGCCAGCAGCCCAGGGGCCACGAGTGGAGAGACCCAGTACTTC	CASSPGATSGETQYF
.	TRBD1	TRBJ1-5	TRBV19	TGTGCCAGTAGCAAATACCTACCCGACAGGGCTAATCAGCCCCAGCATTTT	CASSKYLPDRANQPQHF
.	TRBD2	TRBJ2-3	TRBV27	TGTGCCAGCAGCCGACTAGCGGGGAACACAGATACGCAGTATTTT	CASSRLAGNTDTQYF
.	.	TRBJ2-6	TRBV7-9	TGTGCCAGCAGCCCTCGGGGTAGCTCTGGGGCCAACGTCCTGACTTTC	CASSPRGSSGANVLTF
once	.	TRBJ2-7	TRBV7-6	TGTGCCAGCAGCCGCCCCGGTTCTTACGAGCAGTACTTC	CASSRPGSYEQYF
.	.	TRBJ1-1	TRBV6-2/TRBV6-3	TGTGCCAGCAGTTATCTGGGGGGTTTAAATGAAGCTTTCTTT	CASSYLGGLNEAFF
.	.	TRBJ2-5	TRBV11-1	TGTGCCAGCAGCCTCGGGAACCAAGAGACCCAGTACTTC	CASSLGNQETQYF
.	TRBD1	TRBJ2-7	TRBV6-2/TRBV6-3	TGTGCCAGCAGTCCAGGACAGGGGAGAGACGAGCAGTACTTC	CASSPGQGRDEQYF
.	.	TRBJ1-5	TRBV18	TGTGCCAGCTCACCACTCGGGTTGGGTGCTCAGCCCCAGCATTTT	CASSPLGLGAQPQHF
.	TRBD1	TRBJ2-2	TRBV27	TGTGCCAGCAGTTTAAGACAGGGGGCCGGGGAGCTGTTTTTT	CASSLRQGAGELFF
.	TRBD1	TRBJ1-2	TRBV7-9	TGTGCCAGCAGCTTAACACAGGGGGTAGGCTACACCTTC	CASSLTQGVGYTF
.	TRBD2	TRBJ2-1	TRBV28	TGTGCCAGCAGCCCGATACAGCGGGGGTACAATGAGCAGTTCTTC	CASSPIQRGYNEQFF
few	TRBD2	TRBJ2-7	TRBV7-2	TGTGCCAGCAGCCTTCGGACTAGCGGCTCCTACGAGCAGTACTTC	CASSLRTSGSYEQYF
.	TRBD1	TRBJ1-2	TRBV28	TGTGCCAGCAGTTTCCGCACCAGGGGACAGGGAGGCGTTGGCTACACCTTC	CASSFRTRGQGGVGYTF
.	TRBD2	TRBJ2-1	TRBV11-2	TGTGCCAGCAGCTCTTTAGCGGGGGGGCTCAATGAGCAGTTCTTC	CASSSLAGGLNEQFF
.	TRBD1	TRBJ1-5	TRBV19	TGTGCCAGTAGTATCAGGGGGCGCAGTGGTCAGCCCCAGCATTTT	CASSIRGRSGQPQHF
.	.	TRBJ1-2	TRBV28	TGTGCCGCTGAGACAGCCATCATCAGGGGCTACACCTTC	CAAETAIIRGYTF
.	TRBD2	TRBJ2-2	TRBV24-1	TGTGCCACCAGTACTAGCGGGGCCACCGGGGAGCTGTTTTTT	CATSTSGATGELFF
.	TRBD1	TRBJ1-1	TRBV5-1	TGCGCCAGCAGCTCCCGGACAGGGGGAGTCAACACTGAAGCTTTCTTT	CASSSRTGGVNTEAFF
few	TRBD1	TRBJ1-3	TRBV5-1	TGCGCCAGCAGCTCATCAGGGGGCCGTGGAAACACCATATATTTT	CASSSSGGRGNTIYF
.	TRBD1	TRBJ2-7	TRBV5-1	TGCGCCAGCAGCTTCGGACAGGGGGGCGAGCAGTACTTC	CASSFGQGGEQYF
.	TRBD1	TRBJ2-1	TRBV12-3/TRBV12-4	TGTGCCAGCACAGGACAGGGGCACAATGAGCAGTTCTTC	CASTGQGHNEQFF
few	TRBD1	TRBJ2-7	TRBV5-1	TGCGCCAGCAGCATGGGGACAGGGGGCGACGAGCAGTACTTC	CASSMGTGGDEQYF
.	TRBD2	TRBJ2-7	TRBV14	TGTGCCAGCAGCCAAGGAGTTGGAGGACTAGCGGGGCGGGAGCAGTACTTC	CASSQGVGGLAGREQYF
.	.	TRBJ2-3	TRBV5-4	TGTGCCAGCAGCTTGGGGGCCGGGGTAAGCACAGATACGCAGTATTTT	CASSLGAGVSTDTQYF
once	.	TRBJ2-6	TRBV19	TGTGCCAGTAGGTTTGGGGCAGTTTCCTCTGGGGCCAACGTCCTGACTTTC	CASRFGAVSSGANVLTF
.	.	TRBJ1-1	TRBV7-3	TGTGCCAGCAGCTTAGGGCGGAACACTGAAGCTTTCTTT	CASSLGRNTEAFF
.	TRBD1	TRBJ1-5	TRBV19	TGTGCCAGTAGCCGCCGGGACAGGGGTCAGCCCCAGCATTTT	CASSRRDRGQPQHF
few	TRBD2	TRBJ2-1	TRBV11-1	TGTGCCAGCAGCTTTAGCGGGGGGGACTACAATGAGCAGTTCTTC	CASSFSGGDYNEQFF
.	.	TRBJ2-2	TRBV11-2	TGTGCCAGCAGCTTAGGAGGGAGAGGGAACACCGGGGAGCTGTTTTTT	CASSLGGRGNTGELFF
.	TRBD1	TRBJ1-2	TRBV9	TGTGCCAGCAGCGCCACCCTAGGGACAGGGAGAATCTATGGCTACACCTTC	CASSATLGTGRIYGYTF
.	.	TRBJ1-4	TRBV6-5	TGTGCCAGCAGCACCAACAGGGATACAAGTGAAAAACTGTTTTTT	CASSTNRDTSEKLFF
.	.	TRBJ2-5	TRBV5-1	TGCGCCAGCAGCGGGGGACAACACCAAGAGACCCAGTACTTC	CASSGGQHQETQYF
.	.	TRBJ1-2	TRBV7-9	TGTGCCAGCAGCCCACGTGGGGGGGCATTTGGTGGCTACACCTTC	CASSPRGGAFGGYTF
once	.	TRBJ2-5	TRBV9	TGTGCCAGCAGCTCCCGAGGGGAGACCCAGTACTTC	CASSSRGETQYF
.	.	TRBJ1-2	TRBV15	TGTGCCACCAGCAGAGGATGGGAGTCCGTGGACTATGGCTACACCTTC	CATSRGWESVDYGYTF
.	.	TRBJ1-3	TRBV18	TGTGCCAGCTCACCCGACCGGGGGTCTGGAAACACCATATATTTT	CASSPDRGSGNTIYF
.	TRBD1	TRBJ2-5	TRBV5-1	TGCGCCAGCAGCTTGATGGGACAGGGGGCAGAGGAGACCCAGTACTTC	CASSLMGQGAEETQYF